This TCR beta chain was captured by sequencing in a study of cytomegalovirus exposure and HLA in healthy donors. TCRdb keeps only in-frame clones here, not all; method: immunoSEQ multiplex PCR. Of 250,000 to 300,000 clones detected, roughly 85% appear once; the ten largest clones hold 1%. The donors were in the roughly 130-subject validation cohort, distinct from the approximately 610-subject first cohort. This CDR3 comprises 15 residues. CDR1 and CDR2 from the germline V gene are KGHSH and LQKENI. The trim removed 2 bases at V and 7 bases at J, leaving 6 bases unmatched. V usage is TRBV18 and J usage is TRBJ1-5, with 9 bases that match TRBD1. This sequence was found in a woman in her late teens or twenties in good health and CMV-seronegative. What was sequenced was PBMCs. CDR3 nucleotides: TGTGCCAGCTCACCAGAACAGGGGGCGGGCCAGCCCCAGCATTTT. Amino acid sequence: CASSPEQGAGQPQHF.